The T cell receptor (beta chain) under discussion was sequenced for a study of T cells after yellow fever vaccination. Study-level findings and limits: It was the secondary response that reached its peak faster, day 5 versus 15, but it was weaker. After the booster, roughly 96% of CD4 and 75% to 90% of CD8 primary-response clones were re-detected. Contamination by abundant bulk-population clonotypes could be present in FACS-sorted repertoires.

5'RACE template switching produced TCR cDNA carrying a universal primer site and UMIs. MiXCR, applied by TCRdb to the 5' RACE reads, yields one record per CDR3 protein. The sample holds 180,000 or so distinct CDR3 sequences, 8% to 13% seen once. This clonotype appeared many times. Its antigen is as yet unknown. The source material was CD8+ T cells sorted from PBMCs, sampled 15 days after the yellow fever booster vaccination. The receptor was derived from a man aged 18-30 years who received the YFV17D yellow fever vaccine.

The CDR3, as DNA: TGTGCCATCAGTGAGTCTGGAGGGGAGGAAAAACTGTTTTTT. Translating it yields CAISESGGEEKLFF. The chain uses TRBV10-3 and TRBJ1-4, with D perhaps matching TRBD1 (5 bases). This CDR3 spans 14 amino acids. Between the trimmed V and J ends, which lost 0 bases and 8 bases, there was a span of 10 bases. Looked up from germline, CDR1 is ENHRY and CDR2 is SYGVKD.